A single sample gave rise to the 23 T cell receptor beta chains below, sequenced in a study of blood T cell repertoires in COVID-19. Some clones are missing from TCRdb's copy, which holds only in-frame ones; the method was immunoSEQ multiplex PCR. The sample holds about 270,000 clones, around 89% seen once. The specimen sequenced was peripheral blood. The receptors stem from a man between 60 and 75 years old who had recovered from COVID-19.

The chain links TRBV5-1 to TRBJ1-2, with D maybe TRBD1 (5 bases). The V and J ends lost 0 bases and 3 bases respectively, with 12 bases between them. The CDR3 is made up of 15 amino acids. The germline V gene encodes CDR1 SGHRS and CDR2 YFSETQ. The CDR3 nucleotides are TGCGCCAGCAGCTTGGCACAGGTAGTCGACTATGGCTACACCTTC. Protein sequence: CASSLAQVVDYGYTF.

The gene calls are TRBV25-1 and TRBJ2-7, with a possible D match to TRBD2 (5 bases). This CDR3 contains 13 residues. V lost 4 bases to trimming and J lost 8 bases, with 15 bases between them. The germline V gene encodes CDR1 MGHDK and CDR2 SYGVNS. CDR3 sequence: CASSGSSVGKQYF. CDR3 DNA sequence: TGTGCCAGCAGTGGGTCCTCGGTCGGGAAGCAGTACTTC.

The chain uses TRBV27 and TRBJ1-1; 11 nucleotides match TRBD1. Unmatched junction bases numbered 8, after V lost 6 bases and J lost 5 bases. CDR3 size: 15 residues. Germline lookup yields CDR1 MNHEY and CDR2 SMNVEV (reference sequence). Here the CDR3 reads CASRPGQGVRTEAFF. CDR3 coding DNA: TGTGCCAGCAGGCCGGGACAGGGGGTTCGGACTGAAGCTTTCTTT.

CDR3 protein: CASRKDRGQEKLFF. The CDR3 coding sequence is TGTGCCAGCAGAAAAGACAGGGGACAAGAAAAACTGTTTTTT. This chain joins TRBV6-5 and TRBJ1-4, with 8 bases lining up with TRBD1. There are 14 residues in the CDR3. Germline CDR1 is MNHEY and CDR2 is SVGAGI. Trimming cost V 6 bases and J 8 bases; bases outside gene matches: 8.

This clone was seen only a few times. V is TRBV2 and J is TRBJ2-4, with D perhaps TRBD1 (5 bases). Germline V lookup: CDR1 SNHLY, CDR2 FYNNEI. CDR3 length equals 13 residues. With 6 bases removed from V and 8 bases from J, the gap between germline ends came to 14 bases. The CDR3 sequence: CASRRQRRDIQYF. The CDR3 DNA reads TGTGCCAGCAGGAGACAGAGAAGGGACATTCAGTACTTC.

The J gene is TRBJ1-1, the V gene TRBV4-2; weak D call: TRBD1 (6 bases). Germline V gene lookup returns CDR1 LGHNA and CDR2 YNFKEQ. This CDR3 comprises 14 residues. The V end was cut by 0 bases, the J end by 8 bases, with 13 bases between. The DNA for the CDR3 is TGTGCCAGCAGCCAAGATTACGGGACAAGAGAAGCTTTCTTT. It translates to CASSQDYGTREAFF.

This chain connects TRBV7-3 to TRBJ2-5; D remains unclear. This CDR3 region has 13 residues. The germline V and J ends were trimmed by 5 bases and 5 bases, with 12 bases remaining between them. Germline assignment: CDR1 SGHTA and CDR2 FQGTGA. The CDR3 loop reads CASSLSSRETQYF. Written as DNA, the CDR3 is TGTGCCAGCAGCCTCTCAAGTCGGGAGACCCAGTACTTC.

This chain uses TRBV7-8 with TRBJ2-7; 8 positions agree with TRBD2. This CDR3 has 15 residues. With 6 bases clipped from V and 6 bases from J, the junction kept 13 bases outside the gene matches. Germline loops: CDR1 SGHVS, CDR2 FQNEAQ. The CDR3 nucleotides read TGTGCCAGCAGTTATGGACTAGCACCCGGTGGCGAGCAGTACTTC. Protein: CASSYGLAPGGEQYF.

This clone showed up just a few times. The genes are TRBV18 and TRBJ2-1; possible D gene TRBD1, 6 bases. V was clipped by 2 bases and J by 4 bases, with 15 bases between them. The CDR3 length is 16 residues. Germline V gene data show CDR1 as KGHSH and CDR2 as LQKENI. The DNA for the CDR3 is TGTGCCAGCTCACCAGGTTCAGGGGCCCTTTACAATGAGCAGTTCTTC. Its translation is CASSPGSGALYNEQFF.

The chain joins TRBV7-9 to TRBJ1-2, with 8 bases lining up with TRBD1. Looked up from germline, CDR1 is SEHNR and CDR2 is FQNEAQ (reference sequence). V dropped 5 bases and J dropped 6; count of bases not matched to a gene: 8. The CDR3 is 14 amino acids. The DNA for the CDR3 is TGTGCCAGCAGCCCACCGGGGACAGGACATGGCTACACCTTC. Its translation: CASSPPGTGHGYTF.

In its sample, this clone was seen once. The gene calls are TRBV5-6 and TRBJ2-5; 10 bases fit TRBD1. The germline gives CDR1 SGHDT, CDR2 YYEEEE. V lost 4 bases to trimming and J lost 4 bases; unmatched junction nucleotides: 7. The CDR3 has 15 amino acids. In DNA form, the CDR3 reads TGTGCCAGCAGCCAGGGACAGGGGTCTGGAGAGACCCAGTACTTC. Residues: CASSQGQGSGETQYF.

This chain uses TRBV20-1 with TRBJ2-7; tentative D call: TRBD1 (5 bases). The CDR3 is 11 amino acids. Germline CDR1 reads DFQATT; CDR2 reads SNEGSKA (reference sequence). Deletions cut 6 bases from V and 5 bases from J, with 11 bases between. The CDR3 spells CSAPQVHEQYF. CDR3 nucleotide sequence: TGCAGTGCGCCACAGGTTCACGAGCAGTACTTC.

The chain combines TRBV19 with TRBJ1-1; the D gene is possibly TRBD1 (5 bases). V lost 4 bases and J 3 bases, leaving 12 bases between the germline ends. This CDR3 contains 14 residues. Germline V gives CDR1 LNHDA, CDR2 SQIVND (reference sequence). The CDR3 coding sequence is TGTGCCAGTAGTAGTAAGGGGTTCCACACTGAAGCTTTCTTT. Protein product: CASSSKGFHTEAFF.

V gene TRBV7-9 combines with J gene TRBJ2-2; D perhaps matches TRBD1 (6 bases). Trimming cost V 7 bases and J 5 bases, with 20 bases left between them. The length of the CDR3 is 16 residues. The germline CDR1 and CDR2 sequences are SEHNR and FQNEAQ (reference sequence). The CDR3: CASILGAGVWTGELFF. In DNA, the CDR3 is TGTGCCAGCATCCTCGGGGCAGGGGTATGGACCGGGGAGCTGTTTTTT.

The rearrangement links TRBV11-1 to TRBJ2-1; tentatively, D is TRBD1 (6 bases). Germline V CDR1 and CDR2: SGHAT, FQDESV (reference sequence). Trimming took 4 bases from V and 14 from J, leaving 15 bases between them. CDR3 length equals 12 residues. The CDR3: CASSSDRLSKFF. The CDR3 region has the DNA TGTGCCAGCAGCTCGGACAGACTAAGCAAGTTCTTC.

The V call is TRBV3-1 (or the pseudogene TRBV3-2), the J call TRBJ2-1; D unclear. CDR1 and CDR2 (germline): LGHDT, YNNKEL (reference sequence). The CDR3 contains 13 residues. Trimming cost V 0 bases and J 9 bases, with 9 bases left between them. Here the CDR3 DNA reads TGTGCCAGCAGCCAAGATGGCCCTCGTGAGCAGTTCTTC. Translated, it gives CASSQDGPREQFF.

The chain uses TRBV7-2 and TRBJ2-3, with D unclear. The CDR3 length is 13 residues. Germline-derived CDR1 and CDR2 are SGHTA and FQGNSA. V lost 4 bases and J lost 4, with 9 bases in between. The CDR3 nucleotides read TGTGCCAGCAGCTCCCGCGCTTCAGATACGCAGTATTTT. Translation gives CASSSRASDTQYF.

This clone was seen more than once but under ten times. The gene calls are TRBV5-6 and TRBJ2-7, with 8 bases aligning to TRBD1. V was pared by 1 base and J by 1 base, with 7 bases of the junction left unmatched. Looked up from germline, CDR1 is SGHDT and CDR2 is YYEEEE. The CDR3 covers 16 residues. The CDR3 DNA reads TGTGCCAGCAGCTTGTTGACAGGGGTTAATTCCTACGAGCAGTACTTC. Translation: CASSLLTGVNSYEQYF.

This chain uses TRBV5-1 with TRBJ2-1, with D possibly matching TRBD1 (5 bases). Germline CDR1 is SGHRS and CDR2 is YFSETQ. V lost 4 bases, J lost 0 bases, and 11 bases lay in between. The CDR3 is 15 amino acids. The CDR3 is CASSLGDSSYNEQFF. In DNA, the CDR3 is TGCGCCAGCAGCCTAGGGGATAGCTCCTACAATGAGCAGTTCTTC.

This sequence joins TRBV12-3 or TRBV12-4 and TRBJ2-3; 8 positions agree with TRBD2. V shed 7 bases, J shed 6 bases, and the junction held 3 bases outside the gene matches. This CDR3 is 12 amino acids long. This CDR3 reads CASTRGGDTQYF. The CDR3, as DNA: TGTGCCAGCACCCGGGGGGGGGATACGCAGTATTTT.

This chain links TRBV30 with TRBJ2-7; 13 positions agree with TRBD2. This CDR3 is 17 amino acids long. The junction had 12 bases not matched to a gene; V was cut back by 6 bases and J by 1 base. CDR1 is GTSNPN, CDR2 SVGIG, per germline (reference sequence). In DNA form, the CDR3 reads TGTGCCTGTCGACCGGGACTAGCGGGGTTCGGGTCCTACGAGCAGTACTTC. This codes for CACRPGLAGFGSYEQYF.

The chain links TRBV10-3 to TRBJ2-1; 7 bases are a match to TRBD1. The CDR3 runs to 14 residues. Germline trimming cut 4 bases from V and 4 bases from J; bases unmatched to any gene: 4. From germline, CDR1 is ENHRY and CDR2 SYGVKD. The CDR3 DNA is TGTGCCATCAGTGTAGACAGGGATTACAATGAGCAGTTCTTC. Amino acid sequence: CAISVDRDYNEQFF.

The rearrangement uses TRBV9 and TRBJ2-2, with TRBD1 matching 8 bases. The trim removed 3 bases at V and 5 bases at J, leaving 9 bases unmatched. This CDR3 region has 16 residues. Germline V gene data show CDR1 as SGDLS and CDR2 as YYNGEE. Here the CDR3 reads CASSEGTGRLTGELFF. The CDR3 DNA is TGTGCCAGCAGCGAGGGGACAGGTCGTCTGACCGGGGAGCTGTTTTTT.